This T cell receptor beta chain is drawn from a study of OX40 agonist ivuxolimab in advanced cancers. At the level of the study: Patients were treated with intravenous ivuxolimab, dosed at 0.01 to 10 mg/kg and infused every 2 weeks. Partial responses, seen in three patients, involved one hepatocellular carcinoma and two cutaneous melanomas. General observations from the study: Circulating CD4+ and CD8+ T cells showed clonal expansion by week 6 at 0.1 to 3.0 mg/kg.

Trimming left V 3 bases short and J 5 bases short, with 16 bases between. CDR1 and CDR2 (germline): MDHEN, SYDVKM. The CDR3 is 15 amino acids. Profiling relied on immunoSEQ multiplex PCR, and the TCRdb table lists in-frame clones only, not all of them. In the table there are roughly 100,000 clones, about 79% of which are singletons. Regarding this clone: Its cognate antigen is unknown.

This TCR was recovered from an adult with an advanced solid tumor such as melanoma, head and neck, liver or kidney cancer. Sequences were derived from CD4+ or CD8+ T cells sorted from blood, sampled in a trial of the OX40 agonist ivuxolimab. V is TRBV28 and J is TRBJ1-2; maybe TRBD1 (6 bases). CDR3 sequence: CASSFFSGQGYGYTF. The CDR3 DNA follows: TGTGCCAGCAGTTTTTTTTCGGGGCAGGGGTATGGCTACACCTTC.